The 15 T cell receptor beta chains given below trace back to one sample, sequenced in a study of glioma-infiltrating T cells after dendritic cell vaccination. Profiling relied on immunoSEQ multiplex PCR, and the TCRdb table lists in-frame clones only, not all of them. The sample yields tens of thousands of clones, roughly 87% seen once. Time point given: after dendritic cell vaccination, including at tumor progression/relapse. Sample: blood, taken after dendritic cell vaccination. These receptors all stem from a human donor with glioblastoma.

CDR3 sequence: CASSLINQPQHF. CDR3 coding DNA: TGTGCCAGCAGCTTGATAAATCAGCCCCAGCATTTT. The V gene is TRBV5-6, the J gene TRBJ1-5; D call uncertain. Germline lookup yields CDR1 SGHDT and CDR2 YYEEEE. Between the trimmed V and J ends, which lost 1 base and 4 bases, there was a span of 3 bases. The CDR3 totals 12 residues.

This chain uses TRBV30 with TRBJ2-7, with TRBD2 matching over 7 bases. This CDR3 region has 13 residues. The germline V gene encodes CDR1 GTSNPN and CDR2 SVGIG (reference sequence). After removal of 2 bases from V and 5 bases from J, the junction contained 6 bases not matched to a gene. CDR3 in DNA: TGTGCCTGGAGTAGACTAGCTGAGGACGAGCAGTACTTC. As protein: CAWSRLAEDEQYF.

The gene calls are TRBV18 and TRBJ2-3; 10 positions agree with TRBD2. Germline assignment: CDR1 KGHSH and CDR2 LQKENI. This CDR3 is 14 amino acids long. V gave up 6 bases and J gave up 6 bases; unmatched junction bases: 6. The CDR3 is CASSSGGAADTQYF. CDR3 nucleotide sequence: TGTGCCAGCTCGAGCGGGGGGGCAGCGGATACGCAGTATTTT.

This clone was recorded many times. This CDR3 is CASSSLDGSSYEQYF. In DNA, the CDR3 is TGTGCCAGCAGCTCCCTGGACGGGAGCTCCTACGAGCAGTACTTC. V is TRBV7-9 and J is TRBJ2-7; tentatively, D is TRBD2 (6 bases). The CDR3 is 15 amino acids. Between the trimmed V and J ends, which lost 4 bases and 0 bases, there was a span of 13 bases. Per the germline V gene, CDR1 is SEHNR and CDR2 is FQNEAQ (reference sequence).

The gene calls are TRBV9 and TRBJ1-2; 7 positions match TRBD1. Germline V CDR1 and CDR2: SGDLS, YYNGEE. CDR3 size: 14 residues. Trimming at V came to 3 bases and at J to 2 bases, leaving 4 bases not matched to a gene. The CDR3 DNA is TGTGCCAGCAGCGGGACAGGTAGGAACTATGGCTACACCTTC. This codes for CASSGTGRNYGYTF.

V is TRBV6-1 and J is TRBJ2-1; TRBD2 is a possible D gene (5 bases). The V gene's germline CDR1 is MNHNS and CDR2 SASEGT. The CDR3 length is 13 residues. The ends were cut back, 2 bases at V and 7 bases at J, with 9 bases in the middle. The CDR3 region is CASSESEVNEQFF. In nucleotides, the CDR3 is TGTGCCAGCAGTGAATCGGAGGTAAATGAGCAGTTCTTC.

The chain uses TRBV10-3 and TRBJ2-7; 9 bases map to TRBD1. The junction had 13 bases not matched to a gene; V was cut back by 7 bases and J by 9 bases. The CDR3 has 14 residues. Germline V lookup: CDR1 ENHRY, CDR2 SYGVKD. The CDR3 protein is CAINPGQGFGAQYF. The CDR3 DNA sequence: TGTGCCATCAACCCGGGACAGGGTTTCGGGGCGCAGTACTTC.

This clone has just a few counts. The chain has TRBV7-6 and TRBJ1-1; perhaps TRBD1 as D (6 bases). The V and J ends lost 4 bases and 3 bases respectively, with 9 bases between them. This CDR3 region has 13 residues. From germline, CDR1 is SGHVS and CDR2 FNYEAQ. The CDR3 reads CASSSYRDTEAFF. DNA for the CDR3: TGTGCCAGCAGCTCCTACAGGGACACTGAAGCTTTCTTT.

J is TRBJ2-7 and V is TRBV11-2; no definite D call. Trimming pared 3 bases from V and 3 bases from J, leaving 6 bases between. The germline gives CDR1 SGHAT, CDR2 FQNNGV. The CDR3 totals 12 residues. CDR3 coding DNA: TGTGCCAGCAGCTTCGGTGACTACGAGCAGTACTTC. Translation gives CASSFGDYEQYF. Full variable domain (missing parts from reference TRBV11-2 and TRBJ2-7): EAGVAQSPRYKIIEKRQSVAFWCNPISGHATLYWYQQILGQGPKLLIQFQNNGVVDDSQLPKDRFSAERLKGVDSTLKIQPAKLEDSAVYLCASSFGDYEQYFGPGTRLTVT.

The chain uses TRBV21-1 and TRBJ2-1; the table's TRBD2 call for D was not verified on the DNA. TRBV21-1 is recorded as a pseudogene. This CDR3 is built from 14 residues. This CDR3 reads CASSKRKLGGEQFF. In nucleotides, the CDR3 is TGTGCCAGCAGCAAAAGGAAACTAGGCGGTGAGCAGTTCTTC.

In this sample, this clone turned up a few times. The chain carries TRBV14 and TRBJ2-3; possible D gene TRBD2, 6 bases. V lost 4 bases and J lost 2, with 13 bases in between. The CDR3 runs 15 residues. In germline, CDR1 is SGHDN, CDR2 FVKESK. CDR3 sequence: CASSRISGSTDTQYF. DNA of the CDR3: TGTGCCAGCAGCCGGATTAGCGGATCCACAGATACGCAGTATTTT.

The chain recombines TRBV19 with TRBJ2-1; no definite D call. The CDR3 contains 15 residues. V was shortened by 3 bases and J by 0 bases, with 9 bases between the two germline ends. CDR1 and CDR2 (germline): LNHDA, SQIVND (reference sequence). The CDR3 protein is CASSIYLSSYNEQFF. DNA for the CDR3: TGTGCCAGTAGTATCTACTTGAGCTCCTACAATGAGCAGTTCTTC.

CDR3: CAEGENIQYF. The CDR3 bases are TGCGCTGAAGGAGAAAACATTCAGTACTTC. The chain has TRBV5-1 and TRBJ2-4; D is unresolved. The length of the CDR3 is 10 residues. Germline loops: CDR1 SGHRS, CDR2 YFSETQ.

The chain uses TRBV11-3 and TRBJ1-1; tentative D call: TRBD1 (6 bases). This CDR3 has 13 residues. V was trimmed by 3 bases and J by 6 bases, leaving 11 bases between them. Germline V gene lookup returns CDR1 SGHNT and CDR2 YENEEA. The CDR3 DNA reads as TGTGCCAGCAGCTTTGAAACAGGGTCTGAAGCTTTCTTT. Protein sequence: CASSFETGSEAFF. Full variable domain (outside the CDR3, taken from reference TRBV11-3 and TRBJ1-1): EAGVVQSPRYKIIEKKQPVAFWCNPISGHNTLYWYLQNLGQGPELLIRYENEEAVDDSQLPKDRFSAERLKGVDSTLKIQPAELGDSAVYLCASSFETGSEAFFGQGTRLTVV.

V gene TRBV6-5 combines with J gene TRBJ1-2; perhaps TRBD1 as D (6 bases). Germline V lookup: CDR1 MNHEY, CDR2 SVGAGI. Trimming left V 5 bases short and J 3 bases short, with 10 bases between. The CDR3 spans 13 residues. CDR3 in amino acids: CASSEGQHYGYTF. In DNA form, the CDR3 reads TGTGCCAGCAGTGAAGGACAGCACTATGGCTACACCTTC.